This paragraph covers one T cell receptor beta chain sequence. This record belongs to a study of blood T cell repertoires in COVID-19. Some clones are missing from TCRdb's copy, which holds only in-frame ones; the method was immunoSEQ multiplex PCR. Seen here are about 110,000 clones, approximately 80% observed once, and the top ten hold approximately 4.1%. CDR1 and CDR2 from the germline V gene are MNHEY and SMNVEV (reference sequence). The CDR3 runs to 14 residues. V was clipped by 3 bases and J by 1 base; unmatched bases: 2. What was sequenced was peripheral blood. V and J are TRBV27 and TRBJ1-2; 7 nucleotides line up with TRBD1. The source is a woman aged 70 to 79 with acute or convalescent COVID-19. CDR3 residues: CASSFQGVNYGYTF. The CDR3 DNA sequence: TGTGCCAGCAGTTTTCAGGGGGTTAACTATGGCTACACCTTC.